The rows below give T cell receptor beta chains drawn from one sample of a study of early T cells in non-severe SARS-CoV-2 infection. TCRdb reprocessed the 5' RACE reads with MiXCR, giving one entry per CDR3 protein. The sample shows 98,000 or so distinct CDR3 sequences, roughly 12% of them seen only once. The input for sequencing was whole blood, taken at baseline. Receptors were obtained from an adult who was a healthcare worker with PCR-confirmed SARS-CoV-2 infection or an uninfected control (not recorded which). Each CDR3 is given with its conserved first and last residue. The D gene is left open where the match is weak. Expanded clones are given a class, and other clones once, few, many or no size at all.

J gene: TRBJ2-7; clone size: NA; V gene: TRBV6-5; D gene: NA; CDR3 protein: CASSYPQGEQYF
J gene: TRBJ2-7; clone size: NA; V gene: TRBV6-2/TRBV6-3; D gene: NA; CDR3 protein: CALSSGYEQYF
J gene: TRBJ1-1; clone size: many; V gene: TRBV20-1; D gene: NA; CDR3 protein: CSARMGAEAFF
J gene: TRBJ2-1; clone size: NA; V gene: TRBV29-1; D gene: NA; CDR3 protein: CSVLFVNEQFF
J gene: TRBJ2-3; clone size: NA; V gene: TRBV7-9; D gene: NA; CDR3 protein: CASSLGQSGPDTQYF
J gene: TRBJ1-6; clone size: NA; V gene: TRBV12-3/TRBV12-4; D gene: TRBD1; CDR3 protein: CASSLAAGGNSPLYF
J gene: TRBJ2-7; clone size: few; V gene: TRBV29-1; D gene: NA; CDR3 protein: CSVEVVPYEQYF
J gene: TRBJ2-1; clone size: few; V gene: TRBV11-3; D gene: TRBD2; CDR3 protein: CASSSYLAGVRSEQFF
J gene: TRBJ2-3; clone size: once; V gene: TRBV2; D gene: NA; CDR3 protein: CASSGQGVNTDTQYF
J gene: TRBJ1-4; clone size: once; V gene: TRBV20-1; D gene: NA; CDR3 protein: CSAPEPGFPTNEKLFF
J gene: TRBJ2-4; clone size: many; V gene: TRBV19; D gene: NA; CDR3 protein: CASSTPGKAKNIQYF
J gene: TRBJ1-2; clone size: NA; V gene: TRBV12-5; D gene: NA; CDR3 protein: CASGRERGINYGYTF
J gene: TRBJ2-1; clone size: NA; V gene: TRBV5-1; D gene: NA; CDR3 protein: CASSPGLEQFF
J gene: TRBJ2-1; clone size: few; V gene: TRBV12-3/TRBV12-4; D gene: TRBD2; CDR3 protein: CASSYPSGSPSSYNEQFF
J gene: TRBJ2-5; clone size: few; V gene: TRBV20-1; D gene: NA; CDR3 protein: CSASKQETQYF
J gene: TRBJ2-1; clone size: NA; V gene: TRBV5-1; D gene: NA; CDR3 protein: CASSLALLAYNEQFF
J gene: TRBJ1-5; clone size: few; V gene: TRBV19; D gene: NA; CDR3 protein: CASSFDRLNQPQHF
J gene: TRBJ1-2; clone size: NA; V gene: TRBV28; D gene: NA; CDR3 protein: CASRRDDGYTF
J gene: TRBJ2-5; clone size: NA; V gene: TRBV5-1; D gene: TRBD1; CDR3 protein: CASSLWTGSQETQYF